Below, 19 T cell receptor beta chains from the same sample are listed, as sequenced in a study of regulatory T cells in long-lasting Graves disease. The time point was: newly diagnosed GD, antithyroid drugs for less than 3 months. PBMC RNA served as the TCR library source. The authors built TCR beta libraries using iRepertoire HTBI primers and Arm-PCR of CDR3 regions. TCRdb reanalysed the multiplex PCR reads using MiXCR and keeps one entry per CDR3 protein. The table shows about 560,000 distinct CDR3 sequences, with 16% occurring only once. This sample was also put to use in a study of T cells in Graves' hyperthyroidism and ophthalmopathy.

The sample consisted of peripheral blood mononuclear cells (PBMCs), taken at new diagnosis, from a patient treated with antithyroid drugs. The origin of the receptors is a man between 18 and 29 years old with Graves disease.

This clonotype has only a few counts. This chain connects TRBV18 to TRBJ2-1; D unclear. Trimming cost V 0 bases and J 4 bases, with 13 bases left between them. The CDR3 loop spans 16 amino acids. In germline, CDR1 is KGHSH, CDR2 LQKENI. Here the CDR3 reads CASSPPETKSYNEQFF. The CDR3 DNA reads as TGTGCCAGCTCACCACCGGAGACGAAAAGTTACAATGAGCAGTTCTTC. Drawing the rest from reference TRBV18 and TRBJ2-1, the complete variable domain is NAGVMQNPRHLVRRRGQEARLRCSPMKGHSHVYWYRQLPEEGLKFMVYLQKENIIDESGMPKERFSAEFPKEGPSILRIQQVVRGDSAAYFCASSPPETKSYNEQFFGPGTRLTVL.

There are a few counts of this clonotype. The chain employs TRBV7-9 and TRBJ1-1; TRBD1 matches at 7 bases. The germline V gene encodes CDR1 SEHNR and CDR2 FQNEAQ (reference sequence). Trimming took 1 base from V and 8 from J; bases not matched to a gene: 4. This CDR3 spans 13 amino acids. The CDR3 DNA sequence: TGTGCCAGCAGCTTAGATCCGGGACAGGAAGCTTTCTTT. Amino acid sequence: CASSLDPGQEAFF.

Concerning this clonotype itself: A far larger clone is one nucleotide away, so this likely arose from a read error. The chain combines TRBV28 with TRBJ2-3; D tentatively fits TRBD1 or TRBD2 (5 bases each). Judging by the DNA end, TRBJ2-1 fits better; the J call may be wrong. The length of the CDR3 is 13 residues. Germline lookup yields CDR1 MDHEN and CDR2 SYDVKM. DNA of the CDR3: TGTGCCAGCAGTTTAAGGGACGGCTACGAGCAGTTCTTC. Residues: CASSLRDGYEQFF.

The CDR3: CASSPKEGLADETQYF. In DNA form, the CDR3 reads TGTGCCAGCTCGCCGAAAGAGGGGCTAGCTGATGAGACCCAGTACTTC. The gene calls are TRBV18 and TRBJ2-5; D may match TRBD1 or TRBD2 (5 bases each). The germline V gene has CDR1 KGHSH and CDR2 LQKENI. V was shortened by 6 bases and J by 5 bases, with 22 bases between the two germline ends. This CDR3 contains 16 residues.

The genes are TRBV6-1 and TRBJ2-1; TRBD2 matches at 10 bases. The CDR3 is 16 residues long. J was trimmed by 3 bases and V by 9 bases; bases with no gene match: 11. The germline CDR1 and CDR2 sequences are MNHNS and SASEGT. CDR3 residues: CASLSLGTSDYNEQFF. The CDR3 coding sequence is TGTGCCAGTCTATCGTTGGGGACTAGCGACTACAATGAGCAGTTCTTC.

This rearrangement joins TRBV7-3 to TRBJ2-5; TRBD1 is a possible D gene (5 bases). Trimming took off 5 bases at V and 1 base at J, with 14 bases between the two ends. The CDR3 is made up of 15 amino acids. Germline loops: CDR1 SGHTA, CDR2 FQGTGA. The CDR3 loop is CASSAHLGLQETQYF. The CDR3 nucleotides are TGTGCCAGCAGCGCCCATCTGGGGCTCCAAGAGACCCAGTACTTC.

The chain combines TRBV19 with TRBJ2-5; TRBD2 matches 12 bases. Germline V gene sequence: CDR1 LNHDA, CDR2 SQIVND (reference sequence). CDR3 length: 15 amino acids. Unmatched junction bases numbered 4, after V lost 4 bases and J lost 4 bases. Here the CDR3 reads CASSNKGLAGETQYF. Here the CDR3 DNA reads TGTGCCAGTAGTAATAAGGGACTAGCGGGAGAGACCCAGTACTTC.

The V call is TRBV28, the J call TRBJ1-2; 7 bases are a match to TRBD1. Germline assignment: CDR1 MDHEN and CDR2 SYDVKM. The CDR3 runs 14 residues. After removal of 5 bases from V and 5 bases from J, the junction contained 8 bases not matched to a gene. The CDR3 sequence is CASSLLTGVYGYTF. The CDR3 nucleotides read TGTGCCAGCAGTCTTTTAACAGGGGTGTATGGCTACACCTTC.

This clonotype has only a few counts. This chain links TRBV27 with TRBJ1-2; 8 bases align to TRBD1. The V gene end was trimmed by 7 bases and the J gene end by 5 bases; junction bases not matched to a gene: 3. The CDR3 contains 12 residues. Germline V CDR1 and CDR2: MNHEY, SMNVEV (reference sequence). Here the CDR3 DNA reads TGTGCCAGCAAGGACAGGGATTATGGCTACACCTTC. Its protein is CASKDRDYGYTF.

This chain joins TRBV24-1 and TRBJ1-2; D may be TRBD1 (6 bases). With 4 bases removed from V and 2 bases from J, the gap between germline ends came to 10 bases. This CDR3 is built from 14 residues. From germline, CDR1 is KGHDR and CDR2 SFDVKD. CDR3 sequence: CATSDPDRNYGYTF. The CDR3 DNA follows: TGTGCCACCAGTGACCCGGACAGAAACTATGGCTACACCTTC.

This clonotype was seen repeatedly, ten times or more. The CDR3: CAISDSAGRGYEQYF. CDR3 coding DNA: TGTGCCATCAGTGACTCAGCGGGAAGGGGCTACGAGCAGTACTTC. V usage is TRBV10-3 and J usage is TRBJ2-7; TRBD2 agrees at 7 bases. There are 15 residues in the CDR3. From germline, CDR1 is ENHRY and CDR2 SYGVKD. J was trimmed by 3 bases and V by 3 bases; bases with no gene match: 8.

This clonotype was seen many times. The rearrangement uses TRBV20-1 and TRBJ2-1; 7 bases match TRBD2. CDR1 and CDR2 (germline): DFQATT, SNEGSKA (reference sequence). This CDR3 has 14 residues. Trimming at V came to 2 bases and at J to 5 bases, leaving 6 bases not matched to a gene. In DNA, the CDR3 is TGCAGTGCTAGATCCCGGGGGGTTGACAATGAGCAGTTCTTC. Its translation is CSARSRGVDNEQFF.

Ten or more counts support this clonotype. In DNA form, the CDR3 reads TGTGCCAGCAGCTGGGGGGAGCATTCCTACGAGCAGTACTTC. It is translated as CASSWGEHSYEQYF. This sequence joins TRBV7-8 and TRBJ2-7; maybe TRBD2 (6 bases). The CDR3 is 14 residues long. With 4 bases removed from V and 1 base from J, the gap between germline ends came to 11 bases. The germline CDR1 and CDR2 sequences are SGHVS and FQNEAQ.

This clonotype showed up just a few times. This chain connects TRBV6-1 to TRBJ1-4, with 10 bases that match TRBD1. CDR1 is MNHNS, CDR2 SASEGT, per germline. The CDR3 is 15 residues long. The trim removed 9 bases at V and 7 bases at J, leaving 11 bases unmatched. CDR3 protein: CASTSGTGVSEKLFF. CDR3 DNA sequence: TGTGCCAGTACCTCCGGGACAGGGGTTAGTGAAAAACTGTTTTTT.

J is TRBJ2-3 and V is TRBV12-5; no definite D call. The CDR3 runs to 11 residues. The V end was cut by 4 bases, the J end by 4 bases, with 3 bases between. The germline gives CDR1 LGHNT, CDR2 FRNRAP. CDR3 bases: TGTGCTAGTGGTTACGCAGATACGCAGTATTTT. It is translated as CASGYADTQYF. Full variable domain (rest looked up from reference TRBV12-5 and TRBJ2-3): DARVTQTPRHKVTEMGQEVTMRCQPILGHNTVFWYRQTMMQGLELLAYFRNRAPLDDSGMPKDRFSAEMPDATLATLKIQPSEPRDSAVYFCASGYADTQYFGPGTRLTVL.

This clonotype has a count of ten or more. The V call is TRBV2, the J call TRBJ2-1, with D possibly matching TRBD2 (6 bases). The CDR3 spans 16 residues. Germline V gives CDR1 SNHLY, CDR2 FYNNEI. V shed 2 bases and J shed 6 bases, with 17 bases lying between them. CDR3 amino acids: CASSERLGTPPNEQFF. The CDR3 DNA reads TGTGCCAGCAGTGAAAGATTAGGGACTCCTCCCAATGAGCAGTTCTTC.

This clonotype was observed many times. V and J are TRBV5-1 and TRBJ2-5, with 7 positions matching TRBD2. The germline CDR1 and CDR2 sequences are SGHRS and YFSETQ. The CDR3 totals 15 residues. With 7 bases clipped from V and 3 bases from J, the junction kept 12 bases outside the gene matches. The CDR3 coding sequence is TGCGCCAGCGGTAACGGCGGGAGAGGGGAAGAGACCCAGTACTTC. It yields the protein CASGNGGRGEETQYF.

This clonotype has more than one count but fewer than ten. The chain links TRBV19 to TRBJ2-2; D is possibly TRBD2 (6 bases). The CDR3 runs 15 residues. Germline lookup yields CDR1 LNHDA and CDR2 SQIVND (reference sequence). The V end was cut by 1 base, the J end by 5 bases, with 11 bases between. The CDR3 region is CASSIVAGRTGELFF. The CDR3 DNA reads TGTGCCAGTAGTATAGTGGCGGGACGGACCGGGGAGCTGTTTTTT.

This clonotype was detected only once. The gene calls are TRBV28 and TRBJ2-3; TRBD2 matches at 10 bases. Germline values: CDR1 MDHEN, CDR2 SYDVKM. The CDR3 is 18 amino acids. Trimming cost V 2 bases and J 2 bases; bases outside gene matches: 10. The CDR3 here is CASSLLGVAGGNTDTQYF. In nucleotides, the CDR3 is TGTGCCAGCAGTTTACTGGGGGTAGCGGGAGGAAACACAGATACGCAGTATTTT.